This note documents a single TCR beta chain sequence. The source of the sample is a study of radiotherapy plus CTLA-4 blockade in lung cancer. Germline values: CDR1 LGHNA, CDR2 YSLEER. CDR3 length: 15 amino acids. The V and J ends lost 1 base and 6 bases, in that order; junction bases with no gene match: 2. TCRdb's copy holds only in-frame clones and misses some; the assay was immunoSEQ multiplex PCR. The sample records tens of thousands of clones, about 78% being singletons. The source material was peripheral blood, sampled from a patient treated with radiotherapy plus ipilimumab. The sequence came from a human donor with non-small cell lung cancer whose response to radiotherapy plus ipilimumab could not be evaluated. Some clones in this sample may be carry-over from other donors' samples. V usage is TRBV4-3 and J usage is TRBJ2-5; 13 bases line up with TRBD2. CDR3 nucleotide sequence: TGCGCCAGCAGCCAAGGACTAGCGGGGGGCCAGACCCAGTACTTC. Translated: CASSQGLAGGQTQYF.